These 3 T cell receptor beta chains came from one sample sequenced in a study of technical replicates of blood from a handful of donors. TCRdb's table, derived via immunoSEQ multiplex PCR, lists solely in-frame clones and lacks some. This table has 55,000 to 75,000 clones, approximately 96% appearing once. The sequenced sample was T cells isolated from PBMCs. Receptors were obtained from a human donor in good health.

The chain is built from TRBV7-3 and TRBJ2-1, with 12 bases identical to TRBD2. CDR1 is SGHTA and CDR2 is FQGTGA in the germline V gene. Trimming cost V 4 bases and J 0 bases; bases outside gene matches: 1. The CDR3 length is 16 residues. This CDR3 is CASSSTSGSSYNEQFF. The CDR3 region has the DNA TGTGCCAGCAGCTCGACTAGCGGGAGCTCCTACAATGAGCAGTTCTTC.

CDR3 region: CASSSGQGFGQPQHF. The CDR3 region has the DNA TGTGCCAGCAGCTCGGGACAGGGATTCGGTCAGCCCCAGCATTTT. The chain combines TRBV7-8 with TRBJ1-5, with TRBD1 identical over 9 bases. After removal of 4 bases from V and 6 bases from J, the junction contained 7 bases not matched to a gene. This CDR3 region has 15 residues. Germline CDR1 reads SGHVS; CDR2 reads FQNEAQ.

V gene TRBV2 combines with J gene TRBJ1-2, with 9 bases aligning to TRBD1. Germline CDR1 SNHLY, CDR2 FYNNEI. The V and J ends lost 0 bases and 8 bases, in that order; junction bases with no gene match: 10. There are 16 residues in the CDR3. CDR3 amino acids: CASSEAFGQGRRGYTF. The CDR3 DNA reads TGTGCCAGCAGTGAAGCGTTTGGACAGGGGCGAAGAGGCTACACCTTC.